This entry describes one TCR beta chain. The CDR3 contains 13 residues. J gave up 4 bases and V 4 bases, and 2 bases lay outside the gene matches. Germline loops: CDR1 SNHLY, CDR2 FYNNEI. The method was immunoSEQ multiplex PCR; TCRdb's version includes in-frame clones alone and lacks a portion of them. The table lists 150,000 or so clones, 80% of them singletons. These data come from a study of blood T cell repertoires in COVID-19. Whole-study context: PBMCs, B-cell-depleted T cells, or T cells were the source of the cDNA or gDNA that made up the material.

Cohort 3 donors were reported recovered after two negative PCRs, clearance, or symptom resolution. The genes are TRBV2 and TRBJ2-7, with 9 bases lining up with TRBD1. Sequencing used PBMCs or T cells enriched from blood (not recorded which). This sequence was found in a woman aged 55 to 70 who had recovered from COVID-19. CDR3 nucleotides: TGTGCCAGCAGTGTAGGACAGGGGTACGAGCAGTACTTC. This translates into CASSVGQGYEQYF.